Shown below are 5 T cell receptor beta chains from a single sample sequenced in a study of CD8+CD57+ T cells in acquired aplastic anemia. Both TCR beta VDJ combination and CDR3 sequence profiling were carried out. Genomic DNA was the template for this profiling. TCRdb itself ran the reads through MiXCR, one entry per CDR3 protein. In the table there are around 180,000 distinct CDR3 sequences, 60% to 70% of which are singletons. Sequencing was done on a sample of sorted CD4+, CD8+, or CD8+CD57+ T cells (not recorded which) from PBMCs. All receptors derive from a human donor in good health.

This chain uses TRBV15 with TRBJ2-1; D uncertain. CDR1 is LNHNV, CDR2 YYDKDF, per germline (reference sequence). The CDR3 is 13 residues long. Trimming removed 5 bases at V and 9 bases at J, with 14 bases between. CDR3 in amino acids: CATSLAKTREQFF. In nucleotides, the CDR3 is TGTGCCACCAGCTTAGCCAAGACCCGTGAGCAGTTCTTC.

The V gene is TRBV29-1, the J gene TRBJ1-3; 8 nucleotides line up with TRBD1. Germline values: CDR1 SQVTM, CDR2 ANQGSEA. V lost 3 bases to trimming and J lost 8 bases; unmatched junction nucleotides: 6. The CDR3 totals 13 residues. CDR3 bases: TGCAGCGTTGAGGGACAGGATGAAGACACCATATATTTT. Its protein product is CSVEGQDEDTIYF.

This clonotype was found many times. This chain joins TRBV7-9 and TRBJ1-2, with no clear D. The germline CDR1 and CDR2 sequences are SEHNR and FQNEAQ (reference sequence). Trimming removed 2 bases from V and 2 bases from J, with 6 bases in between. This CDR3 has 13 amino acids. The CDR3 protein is CASSLSQNYGYTF. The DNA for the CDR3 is TGTGCCAGCAGCTTATCACAGAACTATGGCTACACCTTC.

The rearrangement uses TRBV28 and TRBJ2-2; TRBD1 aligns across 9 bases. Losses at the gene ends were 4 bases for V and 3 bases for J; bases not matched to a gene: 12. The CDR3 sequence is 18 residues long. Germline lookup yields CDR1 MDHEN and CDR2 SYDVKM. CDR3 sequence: CASSSPRIRDRDTGELFF. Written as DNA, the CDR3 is TGTGCCAGCAGTTCTCCCCGAATCCGGGACAGGGACACCGGGGAGCTGTTTTTT.

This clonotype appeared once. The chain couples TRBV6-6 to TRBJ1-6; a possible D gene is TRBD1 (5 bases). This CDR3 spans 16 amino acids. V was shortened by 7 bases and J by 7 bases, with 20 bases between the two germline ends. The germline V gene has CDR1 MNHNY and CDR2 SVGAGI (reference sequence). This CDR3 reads CASTKDNVLENSPLHF. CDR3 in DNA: TGTGCCAGCACCAAGGACAATGTGCTTGAAAATTCACCCCTCCACTTT.